The 12 T cell receptor beta chains presented below share a single source sample, sequenced in a study of blood T cell repertoires in COVID-19. TCRdb's table, derived via immunoSEQ multiplex PCR, lists solely in-frame clones and lacks some. The sample has approximately 76,000 clones; around nine tenths are singletons. Sequenced sample: peripheral blood. Receptors were obtained from a human donor in a cohort sampled during active COVID-19.

The V gene is TRBV2, the J gene TRBJ1-1, with TRBD1 matching over 7 bases. The J segment lost 0 bases and the V segment lost 5 bases, leaving 3 bases of the junction unmatched. The length of the CDR3 is 14 residues. Germline CDR1 reads SNHLY; CDR2 reads FYNNEI. The CDR3 region has the DNA TGTGCCAGCAGTCTAGACAGGGTGAACACTGAAGCTTTCTTT. This encodes CASSLDRVNTEAFF.

This sequence joins TRBV20-1 and TRBJ1-2, with unresolved D. Trimming shortened V by 5 bases and J by 1 base, and 5 bases separated the two germline ends. CDR1 and CDR2 from the germline V gene are DFQATT and SNEGSKA (reference sequence). This CDR3 is 11 amino acids long. The chain's CDR3 is CSASHNYGYTF. The CDR3 coding sequence is TGCAGTGCTTCCCATAACTATGGCTACACCTTC.

V usage is TRBV7-2 and J usage is TRBJ2-7; D perhaps matches TRBD2 (6 bases). This CDR3 has 12 amino acids. Germline CDR1 reads SGHTA; CDR2 reads FQGNSA. With 7 bases removed from V and 5 bases from J, the gap between germline ends came to 12 bases. CDR3 in DNA: TGTGCCAGCAATACCGCGGGGCACGAGCAGTACTTC. It codes for CASNTAGHEQYF.

V gene TRBV6-2 or TRBV6-3 combines with J gene TRBJ2-6; TRBD1 is a possible D gene (6 bases). V was pared by 5 bases and J by 3 bases, with 17 bases between. Germline V gene sequence: CDR1 MNHEY, CDR2 SVGEGT. CDR3 size: 17 residues. The CDR3 DNA reads TGTGCCAGCAGTCATAAAGACTCAGGGGTTGGGGCCAACGTCCTGACTTTC. Translation gives CASSHKDSGVGANVLTF.

The J gene is TRBJ1-2, the V gene TRBV10-3; 9 nucleotides line up with TRBD1. Germline V gene data show CDR1 as ENHRY and CDR2 as SYGVKD. The junction had 2 bases not matched to a gene; V was cut back by 10 bases and J by 8 bases. CDR3 length equals 10 residues. CDR3 in amino acids: CATGTGGYTF. CDR3 nucleotide sequence: TGTGCCACCGGGACAGGGGGCTACACCTTC.

V gene TRBV7-8 combines with J gene TRBJ2-7; 8 nucleotides line up with TRBD1. The V gene's germline CDR1 is SGHVS and CDR2 FQNEAQ. With V trimmed by 4 bases and J by 3 bases, 14 bases remained unmatched. The CDR3 has 17 amino acids. CDR3 nucleotides: TGTGCCAGCAGCTCTCCGGGACAGGCGAACCGGGGCTACGAGCAGTACTTC. This gives the protein CASSSPGQANRGYEQYF.

In its sample, this clone was seen a few times. An end of the junction does not agree with germline; a read error may underlie this. This chain connects TRBV5-1 to TRBJ1-2; D might be TRBD1 (6 bases). The germline V gene has CDR1 SGHRS and CDR2 YFSETQ. The CDR3 covers 13 residues. The CDR3 DNA follows: TGCGCCAGCAGCCTACAAAATGACAGGCCCTATGCCTTC. Amino acid sequence: CASSLQNDRPYAF. The full variable domain, rest sourced from reference TRBV5-1 and TRBJ1-2, is KAGVTQTPRYLIKTRGQQVTLSCSPISGHRSVSWYQQTPGQGLQFLFEYFSETQRNKGNFPGRFSGRQFSNSRSEMNVSTLELGDSALYLCASSLQNDRPYAFGSGTRLTVV.

The DNA of the CDR3 is TGTGCCAGCAGCTCCGGGACAGGGACCTACGAGCAGTACTTC. Translating it yields CASSSGTGTYEQYF. This rearrangement joins TRBV11-2 to TRBJ2-7; 9 bases fit TRBD1. The CDR3 extends over 14 amino acids. V shed 4 bases and J 2 bases; nucleotides not matched to a gene: 3. CDR1 and CDR2 from the germline V gene are SGHAT and FQNNGV.

J is TRBJ2-7 and V is TRBV2; 7 nucleotides match TRBD2. Unmatched junction bases numbered 10, after V lost 6 bases and J lost 5 bases. Per the germline V gene, CDR1 is SNHLY and CDR2 is FYNNEI. This CDR3 spans 14 amino acids. CDR3 sequence (DNA): TGTGCCAGCAGCTTAATCAAGGGGAGGGACGAGCAGTACTTC. Amino acids: CASSLIKGRDEQYF. The whole variable domain, remainder taken from reference TRBV2 and TRBJ2-7, is EPEVTQTPSHQVTQMGQEVILRCVPISNHLYFYWYRQILGQKVEFLVSFYNNEISEKSEIFDDQFSVERPDGSNFTLKIRSTKLEDSAMYFCASSLIKGRDEQYFGPGTRLTVT.

Here the CDR3 reads CASRNAGMNTEAFF. CDR3 nucleotides: TGTGCCAGCAGAAACGCAGGGATGAACACTGAAGCTTTCTTT. This rearrangement joins TRBV27 to TRBJ1-1; tentative D call: TRBD1 (5 bases). V was shortened by 6 bases and J by 0 bases, with 11 bases between the two germline ends. This CDR3 has 14 residues. The V gene's germline CDR1 is MNHEY and CDR2 SMNVEV (reference sequence).

J is TRBJ2-7 and V is TRBV3-1 (or the pseudogene TRBV3-2); TRBD1 matches at 7 bases. The CDR3 is 15 residues long. The V segment lost 0 bases and the J segment 7 bases; nucleotides outside the gene matches: 9. The germline gives CDR1 LGHDT, CDR2 YNNKEL (reference sequence). The CDR3 region is CASSQDYQGEEEQYF. CDR3 coding DNA: TGTGCCAGCAGCCAAGATTATCAGGGGGAAGAAGAGCAGTACTTC.

This chain joins TRBV10-3 and TRBJ2-7; the match to TRBD1 covers 12 bases. Trimming at V came to 5 bases and at J to 5 bases, leaving 7 bases not matched to a gene. In germline, CDR1 is ENHRY, CDR2 SYGVKD. The CDR3 consists of 15 residues. The CDR3 DNA reads TGTGCCATCAGTCGACCGGGACAGGGGGCGGACGAGCAGTACTTC. It is translated as CAISRPGQGADEQYF.